The sample holds one count of the clone carrying this T cell receptor (beta chain). The data stem from a study of blood T cell repertoires in COVID-19. V lost 0 bases and J 0 bases, leaving 8 bases between the germline ends. The CDR3 runs 15 residues. The V gene's germline CDR1 is MGHRA and CDR2 YSYEKL. The method was immunoSEQ multiplex PCR; TCRdb's version includes in-frame clones alone and lacks a portion of them. The sample lists fewer than 400,000 clones, around nine tenths occurring once. The source of this sequence is a woman in her twenties or thirties who had been exposed to COVID-19. The chain joins TRBV4-1 to TRBJ1-2; weak D call: TRBD1 (5 bases). Sequenced input: PBMCs or T cells enriched from blood (not recorded which). The DNA of the CDR3 is TGCGCCAGCAGCCAAGAAACAGGAGCTAACTATGGCTACACCTTC. As protein: CASSQETGANYGYTF.